This T cell receptor beta chain was identified during a study of breast tumors, draining lymph nodes, adjacent tissues. Study-wide points: Tumors had less TCR diversity than lymph nodes, more than nontumor tissue.

The lymph nodes were axillary draining lymph nodes from breast cancer patients. The length of the CDR3 is 15 residues. Trimming shortened V by 2 bases and J by 2 bases, and 13 bases separated the two germline ends. Germline CDR1 SGHRS, CDR2 YFSETQ. This clonotype was seen at least ten times. Its antigen is unknown. TCRdb fed the multiplex PCR reads into MiXCR, producing one record per CDR3 protein. The data show some 140,000 distinct CDR3 sequences, approximately 20% seen once. Source material: axillary lymph node tissue. The rearrangement links TRBV5-1 to TRBJ2-5; D may be TRBD1 (6 bases). The TCR was taken from a female donor with breast cancer. Some clones in this sample may be carry-over from other donors' samples. CDR3 nucleotides: TGCGCCAGCAGCTTTTTATTCCAGGGGCAAGAGACCCAGTACTTC. This gives the protein CASSFLFQGQETQYF.